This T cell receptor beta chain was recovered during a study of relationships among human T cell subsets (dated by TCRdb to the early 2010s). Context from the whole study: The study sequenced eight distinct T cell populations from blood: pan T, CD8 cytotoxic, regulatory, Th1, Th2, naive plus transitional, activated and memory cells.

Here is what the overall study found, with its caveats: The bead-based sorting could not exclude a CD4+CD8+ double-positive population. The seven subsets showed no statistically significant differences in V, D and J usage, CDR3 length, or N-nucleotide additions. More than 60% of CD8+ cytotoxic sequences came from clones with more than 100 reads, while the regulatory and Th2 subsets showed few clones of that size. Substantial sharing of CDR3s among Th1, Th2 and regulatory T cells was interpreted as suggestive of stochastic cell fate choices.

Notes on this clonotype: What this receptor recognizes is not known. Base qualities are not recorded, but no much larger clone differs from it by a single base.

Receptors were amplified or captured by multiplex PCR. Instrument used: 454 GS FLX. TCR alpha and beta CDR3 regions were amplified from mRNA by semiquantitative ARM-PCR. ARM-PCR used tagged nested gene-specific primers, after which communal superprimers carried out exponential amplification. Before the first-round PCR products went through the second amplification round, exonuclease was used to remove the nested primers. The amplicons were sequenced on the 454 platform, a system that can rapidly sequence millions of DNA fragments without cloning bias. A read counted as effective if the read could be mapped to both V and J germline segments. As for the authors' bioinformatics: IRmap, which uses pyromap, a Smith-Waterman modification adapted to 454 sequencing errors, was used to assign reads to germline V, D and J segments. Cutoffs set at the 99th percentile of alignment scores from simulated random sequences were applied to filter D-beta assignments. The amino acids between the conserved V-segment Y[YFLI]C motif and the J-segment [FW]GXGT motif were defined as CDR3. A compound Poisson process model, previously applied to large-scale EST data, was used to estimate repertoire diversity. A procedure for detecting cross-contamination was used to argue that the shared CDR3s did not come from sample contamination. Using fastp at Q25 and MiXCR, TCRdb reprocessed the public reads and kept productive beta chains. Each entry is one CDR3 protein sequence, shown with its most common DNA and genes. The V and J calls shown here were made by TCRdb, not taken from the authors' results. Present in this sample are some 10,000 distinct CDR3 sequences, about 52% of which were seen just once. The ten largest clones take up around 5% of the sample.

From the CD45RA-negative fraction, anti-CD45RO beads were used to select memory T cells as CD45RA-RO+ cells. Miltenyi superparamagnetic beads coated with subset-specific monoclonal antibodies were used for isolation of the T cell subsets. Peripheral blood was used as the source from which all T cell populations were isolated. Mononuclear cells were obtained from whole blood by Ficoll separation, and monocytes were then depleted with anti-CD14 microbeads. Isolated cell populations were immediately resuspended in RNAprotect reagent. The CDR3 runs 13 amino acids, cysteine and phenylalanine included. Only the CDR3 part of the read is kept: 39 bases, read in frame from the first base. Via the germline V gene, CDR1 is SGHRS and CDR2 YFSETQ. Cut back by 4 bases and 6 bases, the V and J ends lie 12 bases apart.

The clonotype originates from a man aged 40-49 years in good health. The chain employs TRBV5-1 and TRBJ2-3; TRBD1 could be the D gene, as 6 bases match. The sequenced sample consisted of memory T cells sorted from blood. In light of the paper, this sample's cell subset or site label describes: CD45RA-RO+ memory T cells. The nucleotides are TGCGCCAGCAGCCAATTGAGGGGGGATACGCAGTATTTT. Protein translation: CASSQLRGDTQYF. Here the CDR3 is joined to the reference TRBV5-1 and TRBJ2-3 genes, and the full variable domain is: KAGVTQTPRYLIKTRGQQVTLSCSPISGHRSVSWYQQTPGQGLQFLFEYFSETQRNKGNFPGRFSGRQFSNSRSEMNVSTLELGDSALYLCASSQLRGDTQYFGPGTRLTVL.